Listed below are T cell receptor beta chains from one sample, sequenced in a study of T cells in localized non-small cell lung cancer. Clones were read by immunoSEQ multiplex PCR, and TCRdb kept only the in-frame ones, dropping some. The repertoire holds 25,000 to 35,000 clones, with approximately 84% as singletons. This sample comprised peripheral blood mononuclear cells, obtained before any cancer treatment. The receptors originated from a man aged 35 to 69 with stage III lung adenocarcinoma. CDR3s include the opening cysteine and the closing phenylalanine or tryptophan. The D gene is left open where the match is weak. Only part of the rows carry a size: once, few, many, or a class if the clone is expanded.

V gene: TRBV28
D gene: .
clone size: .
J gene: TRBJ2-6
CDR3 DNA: TGTGCCAGCAGTCCTGGGGGGCCCGGGGCCAACGTCCTGACTTTC
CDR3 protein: CASSPGGPGANVLTF

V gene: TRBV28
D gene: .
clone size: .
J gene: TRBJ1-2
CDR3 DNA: TGTGCCAGCAGTTTATCAGGGGTAAGGGGCTACACCTTC
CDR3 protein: CASSLSGVRGYTF

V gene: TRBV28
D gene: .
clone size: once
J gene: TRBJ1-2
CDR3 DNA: TGTGCCAGCAGGGGATATACAGGTCATGGCTACACCTTC
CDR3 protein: CASRGYTGHGYTF

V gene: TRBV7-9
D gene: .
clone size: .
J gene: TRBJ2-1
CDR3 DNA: TGTGCCAGCAGCGTAATAGCGAGCTCCTACAATGAGCAGTTCTTC
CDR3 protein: CASSVIASSYNEQFF

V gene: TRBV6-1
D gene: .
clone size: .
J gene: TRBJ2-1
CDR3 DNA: TGTGCCAGCAGTGAGGTGAGGGCCGTCTACAATGAGCAGTTCTTC
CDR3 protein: CASSEVRAVYNEQFF

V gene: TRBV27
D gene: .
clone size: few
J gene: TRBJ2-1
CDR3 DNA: TGTGCCAGCAGTTTAGTCAGGGCTGGGAATGAGCAGTTCTTC
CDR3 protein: CASSLVRAGNEQFF

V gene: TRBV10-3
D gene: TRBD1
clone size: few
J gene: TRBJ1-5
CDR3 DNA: TGTGCCATCAGCGAGGGGACAGGGGTTAATCAGCCCCAGCATTTT
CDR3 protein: CAISEGTGVNQPQHF

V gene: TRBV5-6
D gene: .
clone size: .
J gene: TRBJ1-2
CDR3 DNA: TGTGCCAGCAGCTTGGTGGGCCCCATGGACTTC
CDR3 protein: CASSLVGPMDF

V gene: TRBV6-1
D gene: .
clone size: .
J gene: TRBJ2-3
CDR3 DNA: TGTGCCAGCAGGGGCACGGGCACAGATACGCAGTATTTT
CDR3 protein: CASRGTGTDTQYF

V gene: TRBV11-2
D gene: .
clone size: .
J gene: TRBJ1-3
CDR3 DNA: TGTGCCAGCACCCGACAGGTCTCTGGAAACACCATATATTTT
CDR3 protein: CASTRQVSGNTIYF

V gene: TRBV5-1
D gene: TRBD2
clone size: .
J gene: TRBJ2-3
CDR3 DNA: TGCGCCAGCAGCTTACTAGCGGGGGGCAGCACTAGCACAGATACGCAGTATTTT
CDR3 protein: CASSLLAGGSTSTDTQYF

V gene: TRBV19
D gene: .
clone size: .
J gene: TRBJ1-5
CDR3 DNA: TGTGCCAGTAACGACGGTGGGTTTTATAGCAATCAGCCCCAGCATTTT
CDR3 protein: CASNDGGFYSNQPQHF

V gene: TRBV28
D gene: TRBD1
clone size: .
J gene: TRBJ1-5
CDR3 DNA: TGTGCCAGCAATTTCGATTACCTAGGGGGCTCGGGTCAGCCCCAGCATTTT
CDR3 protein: CASNFDYLGGSGQPQHF

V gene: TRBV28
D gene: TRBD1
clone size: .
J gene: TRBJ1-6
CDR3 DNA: TGTGCCAGCGGTGGCCCAGGTGGGCACTTACAGGGGGCACACTCTTGGCCGTCACCCCTCCACTTT
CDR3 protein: CASGGPGGHLQGAHSWPSPLHF

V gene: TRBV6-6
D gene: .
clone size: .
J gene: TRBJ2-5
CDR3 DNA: TGTGCCAGCAGTTACCAATCTGTTCGGGAGACCCAGTACTTC
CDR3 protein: CASSYQSVRETQYF

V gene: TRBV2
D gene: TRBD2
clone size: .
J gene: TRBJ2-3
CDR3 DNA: TGTGCCAGCATGGAAACTAGCGCCACAGATACGCAGTATTTT
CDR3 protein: CASMETSATDTQYF

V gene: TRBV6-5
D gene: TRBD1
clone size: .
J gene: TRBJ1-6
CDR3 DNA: TGTGCCAGCAGATCGGGACAGGGCCATAATTCACCCCTCCACTTT
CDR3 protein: CASRSGQGHNSPLHF

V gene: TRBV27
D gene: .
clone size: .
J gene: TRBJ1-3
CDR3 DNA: TGTGCCAGCAAATCCCGGACAACTGGAAACACCATATATTTT
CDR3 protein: CASKSRTTGNTIYF

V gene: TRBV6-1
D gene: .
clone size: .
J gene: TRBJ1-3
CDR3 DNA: TGTGCCAGCAGTCGTGACGGTTCTATGGGAAACACCATATATTTT
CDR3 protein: CASSRDGSMGNTIYF

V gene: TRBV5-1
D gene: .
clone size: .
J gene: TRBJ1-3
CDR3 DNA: TGCGCCAGCAGCTTGTCCCAGTTCTCTGGAAACACCATATATTTT
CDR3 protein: CASSLSQFSGNTIYF

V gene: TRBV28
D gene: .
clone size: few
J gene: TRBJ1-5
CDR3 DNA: TGTGCCACGAGGGGGTTTAGCAATCAGCCCCAGCATTTT
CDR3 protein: CATRGFSNQPQHF

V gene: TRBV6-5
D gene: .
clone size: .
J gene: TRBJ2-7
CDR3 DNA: TGTGCCAGCAAGAGGGCAGGGTTTTTCTACGAGCAGTACTTC
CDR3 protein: CASKRAGFFYEQYF

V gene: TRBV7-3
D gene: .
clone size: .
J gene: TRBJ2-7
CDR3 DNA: TGTGCCAGCAGCTTATGGTTGGGGGGCGAGCAGTACTTC
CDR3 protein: CASSLWLGGEQYF

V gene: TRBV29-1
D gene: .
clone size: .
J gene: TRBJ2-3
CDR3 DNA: TGCAGCGTTGAAGGGAGAGGATACACGCAGTATTTT
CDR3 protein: CSVEGRGYTQYF

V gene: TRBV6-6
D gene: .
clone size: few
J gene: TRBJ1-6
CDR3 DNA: TGTGCCAGCAGAATGACGGTTTTAAATTCACCCCTCCACTTT
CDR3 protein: CASRMTVLNSPLHF

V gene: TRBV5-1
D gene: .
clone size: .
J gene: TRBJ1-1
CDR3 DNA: TGCGCCAGCAGCTTGGCTGGGGACACTGAAGCTTTCTTT
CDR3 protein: CASSLAGDTEAFF

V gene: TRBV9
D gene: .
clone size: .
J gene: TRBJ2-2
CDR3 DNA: TGTGCCAGCAGCGCCCGCAGACGGGACGCCGGGGAGCTGTTTTTT
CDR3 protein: CASSARRRDAGELFF

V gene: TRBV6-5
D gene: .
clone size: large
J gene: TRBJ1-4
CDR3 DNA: TGTGCCAGCAGTCTCAACCCCACAACTAATGAAAAACTGTTTTTT
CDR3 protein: CASSLNPTTNEKLFF

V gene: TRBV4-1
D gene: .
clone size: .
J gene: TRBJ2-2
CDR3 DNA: TGCGCCAGCAGCCAAGTAAGGTCTCGAGGCGCCGGGGAGCTGTTTTTT
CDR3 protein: CASSQVRSRGAGELFF

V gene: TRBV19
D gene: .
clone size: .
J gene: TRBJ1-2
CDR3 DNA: TGTGCCAGTAGTATAGGAACCGGGACACCCCGTGGGGGATACTATGGCTACACCTTC
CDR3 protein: CASSIGTGTPRGGYYGYTF

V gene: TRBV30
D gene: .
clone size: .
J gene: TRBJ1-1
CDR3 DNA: TGTGCCTGGAGTGTCTCCGCCGGGGAAGCTTTCTTT
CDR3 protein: CAWSVSAGEAFF

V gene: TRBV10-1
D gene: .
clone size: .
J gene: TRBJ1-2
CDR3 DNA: TGCGCCAGCAGTGAGTCGGCACCCTATGGCTACACCTTC
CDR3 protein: CASSESAPYGYTF

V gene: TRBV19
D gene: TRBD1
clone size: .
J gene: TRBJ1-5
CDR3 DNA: TGTGCCAGCAGACAGGGGGATCAGCCCCAGCATTTT
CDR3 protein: CASRQGDQPQHF

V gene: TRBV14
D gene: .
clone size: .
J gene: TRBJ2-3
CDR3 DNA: TGTGCCAGCAGCCAAGTAGATACGCAGTATTTT
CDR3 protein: CASSQVDTQYF

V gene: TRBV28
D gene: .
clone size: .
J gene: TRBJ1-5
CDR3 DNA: TGTGCCAGCAGTTTGATGGGCTATTCGGATCAGCCCCAGCATTTT
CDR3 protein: CASSLMGYSDQPQHF

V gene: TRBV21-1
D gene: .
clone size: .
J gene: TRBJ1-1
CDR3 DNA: TGTGCCAGCAGCACTAAGACAGGATTGAACACTGAAGCTTTCTTT
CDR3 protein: CASSTKTGLNTEAFF

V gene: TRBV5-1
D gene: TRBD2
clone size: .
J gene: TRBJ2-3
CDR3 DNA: TGCGCCAGCAGCACGCCACACGCGGGGGGCGGGATAGATACGCAGTATTTT
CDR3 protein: CASSTPHAGGGIDTQYF

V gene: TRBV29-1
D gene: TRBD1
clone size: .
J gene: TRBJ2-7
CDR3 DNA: TGCAGCGTCATAATGAGACAGGGCACCTACGAGCAGTACTTC
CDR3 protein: CSVIMRQGTYEQYF

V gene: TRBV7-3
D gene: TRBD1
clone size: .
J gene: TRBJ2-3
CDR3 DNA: TGTGCCAGCAGCCCTGGGACAGACTCTAGCACAGATACGCAGTATTTT
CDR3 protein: CASSPGTDSSTDTQYF

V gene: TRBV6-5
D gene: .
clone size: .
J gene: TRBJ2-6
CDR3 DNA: TGTGCCAGCAGTAATTTCTCTGGGGCCAACGTCCTGACTTTC
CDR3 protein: CASSNFSGANVLTF

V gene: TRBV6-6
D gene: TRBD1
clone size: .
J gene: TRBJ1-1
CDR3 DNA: TGTGCCAGCAGTTCGGGACAGGGGGCAACCAGAACGAACGCTTTCTTT
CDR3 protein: CASSSGQGATRTNAFF

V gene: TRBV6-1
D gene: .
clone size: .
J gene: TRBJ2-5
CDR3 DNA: TGTGCCAGCAGTGAAGGTCGGGCCTCTCGGGGGACCCAGTACTTC
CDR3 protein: CASSEGRASRGTQYF

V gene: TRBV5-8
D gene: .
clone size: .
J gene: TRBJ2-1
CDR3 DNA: TGTGCCAGCAGCCGAGACGGGACGGGGAATGAGCAGTTCTTC
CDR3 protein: CASSRDGTGNEQFF

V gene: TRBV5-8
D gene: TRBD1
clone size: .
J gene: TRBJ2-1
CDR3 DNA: TGTGCCAGCAGCCCCGGACAGGTGGGCTACAATGAGCAGTTCTTC
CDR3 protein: CASSPGQVGYNEQFF

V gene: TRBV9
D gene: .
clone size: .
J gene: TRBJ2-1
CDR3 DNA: TGTGCCAGCAGCGTAGCGGTTTACAATGAGCAGTTCTTC
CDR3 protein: CASSVAVYNEQFF

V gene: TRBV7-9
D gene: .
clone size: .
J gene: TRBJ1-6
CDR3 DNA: TGTGCCAGCAGCGTCGGGTCCAGCCAGACGAATTCACCCCTCCACTTT
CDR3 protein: CASSVGSSQTNSPLHF

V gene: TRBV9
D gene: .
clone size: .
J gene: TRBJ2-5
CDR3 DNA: TGTGCCAGCAGCGTAGGCTCTGTAGTTCGAGAGACCCAGTACTTC
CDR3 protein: CASSVGSVVRETQYF

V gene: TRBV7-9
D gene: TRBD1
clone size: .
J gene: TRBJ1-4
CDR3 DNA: TGTGCCAGCAGCCCCCAGGGGGCCAGGTCGGGTGAAAAACTGTTTTTT
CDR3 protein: CASSPQGARSGEKLFF

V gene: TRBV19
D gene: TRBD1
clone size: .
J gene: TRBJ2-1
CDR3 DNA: TGTGCCAGTAGTATCGCGGGACAGGCATACAATGAGCAGTTCTTC
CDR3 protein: CASSIAGQAYNEQFF

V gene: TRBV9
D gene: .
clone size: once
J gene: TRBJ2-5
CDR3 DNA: TGTGCCAGCAGCCCACACGTGGAGACCCAGTACTTC
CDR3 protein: CASSPHVETQYF

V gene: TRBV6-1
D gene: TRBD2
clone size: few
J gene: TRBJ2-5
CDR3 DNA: TGTGCCAGCAGTGATGTACTAGCGGGAGAGACCCAGTACTTC
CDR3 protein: CASSDVLAGETQYF

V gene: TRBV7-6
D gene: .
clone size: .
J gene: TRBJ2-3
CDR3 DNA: TGTGCCAGCAGCCCCGGGTTGAAGCAGTATTTT
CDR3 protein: CASSPGLKQYF

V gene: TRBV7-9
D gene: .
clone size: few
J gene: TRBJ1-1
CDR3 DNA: TGTGCCAGCAGCTTCGACACTGAAGCTTTCTTT
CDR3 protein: CASSFDTEAFF